What follows are 26 T cell receptor beta chains derived from one specimen sequenced in a study of preoperative IRX-2 immunotherapy in early breast cancer. This table comes from immunoSEQ multiplex PCR, and its TCRdb copy is limited to in-frame clones, with some not included. The sample carries around 4,200 clones, approximately 67% recorded once. This sample's treatment: preoperative locoregional IRX-2 cytokine immunotherapy. The sample in question was tumor tissue, obtained after IRX-2 immunotherapy. Receptors originate from a human donor with breast cancer.

Judged by abundance, this clone is medium-sized (0.01 to 0.1%). J is TRBJ1-3 and V is TRBV6-8; D remains ambiguous. This CDR3 is built from 13 residues. Germline CDR1 MNHGY, CDR2 SAAAGT. Trimming left V 5 bases short and J 0 bases short, with 5 bases between. CDR3 protein: CASSISSGNTIYF. In DNA form, the CDR3 reads TGTGCCAGCAGTATCAGCTCTGGAAACACCATATATTTT.

The chain employs TRBV19 and TRBJ2-1; D ambiguous. CDR1 LNHDA and CDR2 SQIVND come from the germline V gene (reference sequence). V lost 6 bases to trimming and J lost 2 bases, with 8 bases between them. The CDR3 is 13 amino acids. The CDR3 here is CASRGPPYNEQFF. In DNA, the CDR3 is TGTGCCAGTAGGGGTCCCCCCTACAATGAGCAGTTCTTC.

The chain recombines TRBV6-7 with TRBJ2-7, with 8 bases lining up with TRBD2. TRBV6-7 is flagged as an ORF with uncertain function. The CDR3 contains 14 residues. V lost 6 bases, J lost 2 bases, and 6 bases stayed unmatched. The CDR3 DNA reads as TGTGCCAGCAGAAAAAGCGGGGGAGCCTACGAGCAGTACTTC. Amino acids: CASRKSGGAYEQYF.

This chain links TRBV23-1 with TRBJ1-2; D is possibly TRBD1 (6 bases). TRBV23-1 is noted as an ORF with a role that remains uncertain. V was trimmed by 6 bases and J by 8 bases, leaving 16 bases between them. The CDR3 is 13 amino acids. CDR3 sequence (DNA): TGCGCCAGCAGCTTGGAATGGGGGCCCGGCTACACCTTC. As protein: CASSLEWGPGYTF.

This clone was seen a handful of times. The chain couples TRBV19 to TRBJ1-1; D gene uncertain. Germline values: CDR1 LNHDA, CDR2 SQIVND (reference sequence). The V end was cut by 5 bases, the J end by 1 base, with 8 bases between. CDR3 length equals 13 residues. The CDR3 here is CASSWNPNTEAFF. The CDR3 DNA is TGTGCCAGTAGTTGGAACCCGAACACTGAAGCTTTCTTT.

This chain uses TRBV6-8 with TRBJ1-1, with D hard to call. The CDR3 loop spans 14 amino acids. Germline V lookup: CDR1 MNHGY, CDR2 SAAAGT. V was pared by 0 bases and J by 1 base, with 6 bases between. CDR3 DNA sequence: TGTGCCAGCAGTTACTCAGCCCCGAACACTGAAGCTTTCTTT. It yields the protein CASSYSAPNTEAFF.

This chain uses TRBV18 with TRBJ1-4; D gene ambiguous. The CDR3 sequence is 16 residues long. Germline V gives CDR1 KGHSH, CDR2 LQKENI. Trimming removed 3 bases from V and 4 bases from J, with 15 bases in between. The CDR3 nucleotides read TGTGCCAGCTCACCGATCCAAGAACTTGGTAATGAAAAACTGTTTTTT. Encoded protein: CASSPIQELGNEKLFF.

The rearrangement links TRBV19 to TRBJ1-5; D is unclear. With 5 bases removed from V and 0 bases from J, the gap between germline ends came to 8 bases. The CDR3 covers 14 residues. CDR1 and CDR2 from the germline V gene are LNHDA and SQIVND (reference sequence). CDR3 residues: CASSLANSNQPQHF. The CDR3 DNA sequence: TGTGCCAGTAGTTTGGCAAATAGCAATCAGCCCCAGCATTTT.

This clone was picked up a small number of times. V gene TRBV10-3 combines with J gene TRBJ2-7; 9 bases match TRBD2. Germline values: CDR1 ENHRY, CDR2 SYGVKD. Trimming cost V 0 bases and J 0 bases; bases outside gene matches: 12. This CDR3 region has 19 residues. The CDR3 is CAISESRLAGYSYSYEQYF. In DNA form, the CDR3 reads TGTGCCATCAGTGAGTCGCGCCTAGCGGGATACTCATACTCCTACGAGCAGTACTTC.

The chain links TRBV23-1 to TRBJ1-1; D is perhaps TRBD1 (5 bases). TRBV23-1 is an open reading frame whose function is uncertain. Trimming removed 6 bases at V and 7 bases at J, with 15 bases between. The CDR3 runs 13 residues. CDR3: CASSLRRDFEAFF. CDR3 bases: TGCGCCAGCAGCTTGAGGCGGGACTTTGAAGCTTTCTTT.

This sequence joins TRBV28 and TRBJ1-1; TRBD1 might be the D (6 bases). The CDR3 runs 16 residues. Germline V gene lookup returns CDR1 MDHEN and CDR2 SYDVKM. Trimming cost V 5 bases and J 10 bases, with 26 bases left between them. CDR3 nucleotide sequence: TGTGCCAGCAGTAGTCCGTCGATAGGGGGGCCCGGGAGAGCTTTCTTT. Translating gives CASSSPSIGGPGRAFF.

J is TRBJ2-4 and V is TRBV5-1; 7 positions agree with TRBD1. J was trimmed by 2 bases and V by 0 bases; bases with no gene match: 2. Germline CDR1 and CDR2: SGHRS and YFSETQ. The CDR3 length is 15 residues. The CDR3 bases are TGCGCCAGCAGCTTGGGGGGACAGACCAAAAACATTCAGTACTTC. Residues: CASSLGGQTKNIQYF.

Relative to its sample, this clone is medium-sized (0.01 to 0.1%). The gene calls are TRBV15 and TRBJ1-2; D perhaps matches TRBD1 (6 bases). CDR3 length: 16 amino acids. V gave up 4 bases and J gave up 0 bases, with 15 bases separating them. The germline V gene encodes CDR1 LNHNV and CDR2 YYDKDF (reference sequence). CDR3 in DNA: TGTGCCACCAGCACGTCAACAGGGTTAGCTAACTATGGCTACACCTTC. Translating gives CATSTSTGLANYGYTF.

This chain connects TRBV22-1 to TRBJ1-1; the D call in the table, TRBD1, was not verified against the DNA. TRBV22-1 represents a pseudogene. The CDR3 covers 17 residues. The CDR3 coding sequence is TGTGCCAGCAGTTTATATAACAGGGGGGCCTCGAACACTGAAGCTTTCTTT. This codes for CASSLYNRGASNTEAFF.

The rearrangement uses TRBV6-7 and TRBJ1-1; TRBD1 agrees at 7 bases. TRBV6-7 qualifies as an ORF whose function is uncertain. CDR3 length: 14 amino acids. The trim removed 5 bases at V and 4 bases at J, leaving 7 bases unmatched. CDR3 in amino acids: CASSATGQGTEAFF. CDR3 in DNA: TGTGCCAGCAGTGCGACAGGGCAGGGCACTGAAGCTTTCTTT.

The chain recombines TRBV5-1 with TRBJ2-2; TRBD2 is a possible D gene (7 bases). Germline-derived CDR1 and CDR2 are SGHRS and YFSETQ. The CDR3 loop spans 16 amino acids. Deletions cut 0 bases from V and 4 bases from J, with 13 bases between. In DNA, the CDR3 is TGCGCCAGCAGCTTGGTGGCAGGGGAGGGCACCGGGGAGCTGTTTTTT. Its translation is CASSLVAGEGTGELFF.

The rearrangement links TRBV6-8 to TRBJ1-1; D is unclear. The CDR3 sequence is 13 residues long. V dropped 8 bases and J dropped 0 bases, with 10 bases sitting between them. CDR1 is MNHGY, CDR2 SAAAGT, per germline. CDR3 amino acids: CASFGRMNTEAFF. The CDR3, as DNA: TGTGCCAGCTTTGGGAGAATGAACACTGAAGCTTTCTTT.

J is TRBJ1-2 and V is TRBV28; 9 nucleotides agree with TRBD1. The CDR3 covers 12 residues. The junction had 9 bases not matched to a gene; V was cut back by 11 bases and J by 8 bases. Per the germline V gene, CDR1 is MDHEN and CDR2 is SYDVKM. CDR3 residues: CASQQGARGYTF. CDR3 nucleotide sequence: TGTGCCTCCCAACAGGGGGCGCGAGGCTACACCTTC.

V is TRBV7-1 and J is TRBJ2-5; D unclear. TRBV7-1 is an ORF, and what it does is uncertain. Trimming stripped 5 bases from V and 1 base from J, with 8 bases between. The CDR3 has 13 amino acids. The CDR3 DNA sequence: TGTGCCAGCAGCCCTACCGGCCAAGAGACCCAGTACTTC. This translates into CASSPTGQETQYF.

This clone ranks as large. This chain joins TRBV19 and TRBJ2-1; unclear D gene. V dropped 6 bases and J dropped 1 base, with 16 bases sitting between them. CDR1 and CDR2 (germline): LNHDA, SQIVND (reference sequence). The CDR3 totals 16 residues. CDR3 in DNA: TGTGCCAGTAGCCTTGGCTGGTCTAGGTCCTACAATGAGCAGTTCTTC. Its protein product is CASSLGWSRSYNEQFF.

The rearrangement joins TRBV18 to TRBJ1-4; no firm D call. This CDR3 comprises 14 residues. V was pared by 6 bases and J by 2 bases, with 10 bases between. Germline loops: CDR1 KGHSH, CDR2 LQKENI. CDR3 nucleotide sequence: TGTGCCAGCTCCCGAAGGATTACTAATGAAAAACTGTTTTTT. Encoded protein: CASSRRITNEKLFF.

The chain employs TRBV28 and TRBJ1-4, with D perhaps TRBD1 (6 bases). CDR3 length: 16 amino acids. CDR1 and CDR2 from the germline V gene are MDHEN and SYDVKM. CDR3 sequence: CASSVWGYREGEKLFF. As DNA, the CDR3 is TGTGCTAGCTCAGTTTGGGGGTACAGGGAGGGTGAAAAACTGTTTTTT.

The chain recombines TRBV6-8 with TRBJ2-4; 9 nucleotides align to TRBD2. The ends lost 6 bases at V and 1 base at J; junction bases unmatched: 4. The CDR3 loop spans 15 amino acids. In germline, CDR1 is MNHGY, CDR2 SAAAGT. The CDR3 DNA is TGTGCCAGCAGGGTTAGCGGGAGTGCCAAAAACATTCAGTACTTC. Amino acid sequence: CASRVSGSAKNIQYF.

This chain uses TRBV18 with TRBJ2-7; weak D call: TRBD1 (6 bases). Looked up from germline, CDR1 is KGHSH and CDR2 is LQKENI. The CDR3 sequence is 16 residues long. V lost 4 bases to trimming and J lost 2 bases, with 18 bases between them. For the CDR3, the DNA is TGTGCCAGCTCACAATTGACAGGATCCTTGACCTACGAGCAGTACTTC. This codes for CASSQLTGSLTYEQYF. The full variable domain, in which reference TRBV18 and TRBJ2-7 provide the parts outside the CDR3, is NAGVMQNPRHLVRRRGQEARLRCSPMKGHSHVYWYRQLPEEGLKFMVYLQKENIIDESGMPKERFSAEFPKEGPSILRIQQVVRGDSAAYFCASSQLTGSLTYEQYFGPGTRLTVT.

This clone was observed a handful of times. The chain carries TRBV28 and TRBJ2-7; D is perhaps TRBD2 (5 bases). V shed 3 bases and J shed 6 bases, with 9 bases lying between them. CDR1 and CDR2 (germline): MDHEN, SYDVKM. This CDR3 has 12 amino acids. Here the CDR3 reads CASSFETTEQYF. CDR3 nucleotides: TGTGCCAGCAGTTTTGAGACTACCGAGCAGTACTTC. Complete variable domain (other parts from reference TRBV28 and TRBJ2-7): DVKVTQSSRYLVKRTGEKVFLECVQDMDHENMFWYRQDPGLGLRLIYFSYDVKMKEKGDIPEGYSVSREKKERFSLILESASTNQTSMYLCASSFETTEQYFGPGTRLTVT.

The chain joins TRBV19 to TRBJ2-1; D not resolved. The CDR3 spans 16 residues. V lost 3 bases to trimming and J lost 0 bases, with 12 bases between them. CDR1 and CDR2 (germline): LNHDA, SQIVND (reference sequence). DNA for the CDR3: TGTGCCAGTAGTATTTCGGGCGGAAGCTCCTACAATGAGCAGTTCTTC. This codes for CASSISGGSSYNEQFF. The whole variable domain, remainder taken from reference TRBV19 and TRBJ2-1, is DGGITQSPKYLFRKEGQNVTLSCEQNLNHDAMYWYRQDPGQGLRLIYYSQIVNDFQKGDIAEGYSVSREKKESFPLTVTSAQKNPTAFYLCASSISGGSSYNEQFFGPGTRLTVL.